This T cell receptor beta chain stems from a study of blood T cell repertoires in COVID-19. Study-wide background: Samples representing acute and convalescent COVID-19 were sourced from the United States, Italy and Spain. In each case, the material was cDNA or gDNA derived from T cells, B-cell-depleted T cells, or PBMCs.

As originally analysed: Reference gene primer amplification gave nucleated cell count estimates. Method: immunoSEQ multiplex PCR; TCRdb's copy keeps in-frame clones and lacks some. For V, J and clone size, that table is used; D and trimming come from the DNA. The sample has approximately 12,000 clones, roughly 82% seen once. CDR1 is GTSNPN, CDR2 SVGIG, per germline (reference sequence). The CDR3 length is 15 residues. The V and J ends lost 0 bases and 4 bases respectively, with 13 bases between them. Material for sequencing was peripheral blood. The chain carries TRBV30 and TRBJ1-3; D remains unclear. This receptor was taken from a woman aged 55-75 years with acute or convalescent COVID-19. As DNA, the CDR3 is TGTGCCTGGAGTGTACGGTCGGGGTACGGAAACACCATATATTTT. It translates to CAWSVRSGYGNTIYF. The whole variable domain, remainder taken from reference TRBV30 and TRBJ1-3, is SQTIHQWPATLVQPVGSPLSLECTVEGTSNPNLYWYRQAAGRGLQLLFYSVGIGQISSEVPQNLSASRPQDRQFILSSKKLLLSDSGFYLCAWSVRSGYGNTIYFGEGSWLTVV.